This passage covers 18 T cell receptor beta chains from one sample sequenced in a study of human T cells and chemical hapten exposure. Time point noted: patch test 3, about 24 weeks after DPC sensitization. The treatment is: therapeutic diphenylcyclopropenone sensitization with weekly scalp DPC. TCRdb fed the RACE reads into MiXCR, producing one record per CDR3 protein. The sample lists just over 70,000 distinct CDR3 sequences, 11% occurring once. Source: whole blood, taken in connection with sensitization to the hapten diphenylcyclopropenone (DPC). The receptors here all came from a woman in her forties or fifties with alopecia areata. Some clones in this sample may be carry-over from other donors' samples.

This clonotype was found many times. The CDR3: CASSLAGRGAEETQYF. The DNA for the CDR3 is TGCGCCAGCAGCTTGGCCGGGCGGGGGGCCGAAGAGACCCAGTACTTC. This chain joins TRBV5-1 and TRBJ2-5; 8 bases agree with TRBD2. V dropped 0 bases and J dropped 3; count of bases not matched to a gene: 7. CDR1 is SGHRS, CDR2 YFSETQ, per germline. This CDR3 has 16 residues.

The V gene is TRBV10-3, the J gene TRBJ2-3; the D gene is possibly TRBD1 (6 bases). CDR3 length: 16 amino acids. V was clipped by 3 bases and J by 1 base, with 14 bases between them. Germline V gene sequence: CDR1 ENHRY, CDR2 SYGVKD. CDR3 region: CAISDIQGGGTDTQYF. In DNA form, the CDR3 reads TGTGCCATCAGTGATATACAGGGTGGCGGCACAGATACGCAGTATTTT.

There are many counts of this clonotype. This rearrangement joins TRBV10-3 to TRBJ2-5; 7 bases match TRBD2. Germline trimming cut 9 bases from V and 3 bases from J; bases unmatched to any gene: 16. This CDR3 region has 16 residues. CDR1 is ENHRY, CDR2 SYGVKD, per germline. Here the CDR3 DNA reads TGTGCCATTCCGGGAGAGCGGGGATCGTTAAAAGAGACCCAGTACTTC. Encoded protein: CAIPGERGSLKETQYF.

This clonotype has a handful of counts. The V and J genes are TRBV7-9 and TRBJ2-2; D remains ambiguous. The germline V gene has CDR1 SEHNR and CDR2 FQNEAQ (reference sequence). Deletions cut 5 bases from V and 6 bases from J, with 4 bases between. This CDR3 has 11 amino acids. The DNA for the CDR3 is TGTGCCAGCAGCCTGCCCGGGGAGCTGTTTTTT. Translating gives CASSLPGELFF.

In its sample, this clonotype was seen a few times. This chain joins TRBV7-2 and TRBJ2-1, with TRBD1 as a possible D gene (5 bases). V lost 5 bases and J lost 6, with 17 bases in between. The CDR3 is made up of 15 amino acids. The germline V gene encodes CDR1 SGHTA and CDR2 FQGNSA. The CDR3 coding sequence is TGTGCCAGCAGCCCAGGGATTCGGTTCAGCAATGAGCAGTTCTTC. Amino acid sequence: CASSPGIRFSNEQFF.

This clonotype has at least ten counts. The chain carries TRBV5-4 and TRBJ2-7; 7 nucleotides match TRBD2. The V gene end was trimmed by 5 bases and the J gene end by 6 bases; junction bases not matched to a gene: 8. The CDR3 spans 13 residues. In germline, CDR1 is SGHNT, CDR2 YYREEE (reference sequence). The CDR3 DNA follows: TGTGCCAGCAGATCAATGGGAGGGTCCGAGCAGTACTTC. Its protein is CASRSMGGSEQYF. Supplemented by reference TRBV5-4 and TRBJ2-7, the full variable domain reads ETGVTQSPTHLIKTRGQQVTLRCSSQSGHNTVSWYQQALGQGPQFIFQYYREEENGRGNFPPRFSGLQFPNYSSELNVNALELDDSALYLCASRSMGGSEQYFGPGTRLTVT.

The sample holds many counts of this clonotype. This rearrangement joins TRBV7-6 to TRBJ2-2; D gene ambiguous. CDR3 length equals 11 residues. The germline V gene encodes CDR1 SGHVS and CDR2 FNYEAQ. Deletions cut 8 bases from V and 7 bases from J, with 8 bases between. For the CDR3, the DNA is TGTGCCAGCGGTGCCGGCGGGGAGCTGTTTTTT. The encoded protein is CASGAGGELFF.

The chain recombines TRBV20-1 with TRBJ1-4, with D uncertain. Germline CDR1 reads DFQATT; CDR2 reads SNEGSKA (reference sequence). The germline V and J ends were trimmed by 6 bases and 7 bases, with 12 bases remaining between them. This CDR3 has 12 residues. The chain's CDR3 is CSAFWEGEKLFF. DNA of the CDR3: TGCAGTGCATTCTGGGAAGGTGAAAAACTGTTTTTT.

This clonotype came up many times. This sequence joins TRBV2 and TRBJ2-1; maybe TRBD2 (6 bases). Germline CDR1 SNHLY, CDR2 FYNNEI. V was pared by 6 bases and J by 0 bases, with 9 bases between. CDR3 length: 14 amino acids. CDR3 loop: CASRPAGSYNEQFF. In nucleotides, the CDR3 is TGTGCCAGCAGACCAGCGGGCTCCTACAATGAGCAGTTCTTC.

The table lists this clonotype with many counts. The rearrangement links TRBV11-2 to TRBJ2-7; 11 bases are shared with TRBD2. Trimming at V came to 2 bases and at J to 3 bases, leaving 6 bases not matched to a gene. The CDR3 runs to 16 residues. The germline V gene has CDR1 SGHAT and CDR2 FQNNGV. CDR3 DNA: TGTGCCAGCAGCTTAATAGCGGGAGGGCCCCTCTACGAGCAGTACTTC. It translates to CASSLIAGGPLYEQYF.

This clonotype was observed many times. V and J are TRBV7-2 and TRBJ2-4; 10 positions match TRBD1. Trimming removed 1 base from V and 9 bases from J; junction bases left unmatched: 12. Germline CDR1 and CDR2: SGHTA and FQGNSA. The CDR3 runs to 17 residues. The CDR3 loop is CASSLVTGQGRKVIQYF. CDR3 coding DNA: TGTGCCAGCAGCTTAGTCACGGGACAGGGGAGAAAGGTCATTCAGTACTTC.

This clonotype was seen many times. The chain has TRBV12-3 or TRBV12-4 and TRBJ1-1; D ambiguous. The CDR3 is 13 residues long. V was trimmed by 2 bases and J by 1 base, leaving 5 bases between them. The CDR3 nucleotides read TGTGCCAGCAGTTTACAGCGGAACACTGAAGCTTTCTTT. The encoded protein is CASSLQRNTEAFF.

This clonotype was observed a handful of times. The rearrangement joins TRBV14 to TRBJ2-1; D gene ambiguous. The germline V gene encodes CDR1 SGHDN and CDR2 FVKESK. The length of the CDR3 is 14 residues. Deletions cut 3 bases from V and 10 bases from J, with 16 bases between. CDR3 protein: CASSHQGIPGEQFF. In DNA form, the CDR3 reads TGTGCCAGCAGCCACCAAGGAATCCCCGGGGAGCAGTTCTTC.

The V call is TRBV29-1, the J call TRBJ2-5; unclear D gene. Germline V CDR1 and CDR2: SQVTM, ANQGSEA. The V gene lost 0 bases and the J gene lost 6 bases, with 2 bases spanning the gap. The CDR3 is 10 amino acids. The CDR3 is CSVEEKTQYF. The CDR3 bases are TGCAGCGTTGAAGAAAAGACCCAGTACTTC.

This clonotype showed up many times. This sequence joins TRBV4-3 and TRBJ2-7; D gene uncertain. The CDR3 consists of 15 residues. Germline V gene sequence: CDR1 LGHNA, CDR2 YSLEER. V dropped 0 bases and J dropped 2 bases, with 11 bases sitting between them. The CDR3 coding sequence is TGCGCCAGCAGCCAAGATCCCCCCCCCGCCTACGAGCAGTACTTC. Protein sequence: CASSQDPPPAYEQYF.

This clonotype was seen ten or more times. The rearrangement joins TRBV20-1 to TRBJ2-2, with D hard to call. Germline CDR1 and CDR2: DFQATT and SNEGSKA (reference sequence). This CDR3 spans 12 amino acids. V was clipped by 3 bases and J by 3 bases, with 5 bases between them. CDR3 sequence reads: CSASLYTGELFF. The CDR3, as DNA: TGCAGTGCTAGTTTGTACACCGGGGAGCTGTTTTTT.

This clonotype has at least ten counts. The chain is built from TRBV5-4 and TRBJ2-5; TRBD1 agrees at 10 bases. CDR1 is SGHNT, CDR2 YYREEE, per germline (reference sequence). The CDR3 runs 16 residues. V dropped 4 bases and J dropped 5; count of bases not matched to a gene: 11. CDR3 sequence reads: CASSRSDRGRRETQYF. The CDR3 coding sequence is TGTGCCAGCAGCCGATCAGACAGGGGGCGGAGGGAGACCCAGTACTTC.

This chain connects TRBV6-2 or TRBV6-3 to TRBJ2-3; 7 bases match TRBD1. The CDR3 loop spans 16 amino acids. The germline V gene encodes CDR1 MNHEY and CDR2 SVGEGT. J lost 5 bases, V lost 2 bases, and 10 bases had no gene match. CDR3 region: CASSYDRGQAQDTQYF. The CDR3, as DNA: TGTGCCAGCAGTTACGATCGAGGACAGGCTCAAGATACGCAGTATTTT.